Below, 20 T cell receptor beta chains from the same sample are listed, as sequenced in a study of T cells after yellow fever vaccination. TCRdb reprocessed the 5' RACE reads with MiXCR, giving one entry per CDR3 protein. Of about 340,000 distinct CDR3 sequences in the sample, approximately 12% are singletons; the top ten hold about 3%. The sequenced sample was CD4+ T cells sorted from PBMCs, obtained 15 days after the yellow fever booster vaccination. The origin of the receptors is a man younger than 30 who received the YFV17D yellow fever vaccine.

This chain uses TRBV7-8 with TRBJ2-5; tentative D call: TRBD2 (5 bases). This CDR3 has 12 residues. The germline V and J ends were trimmed by 7 bases and 4 bases, with 10 bases remaining between them. The germline CDR1 and CDR2 sequences are SGHVS and FQNEAQ. CDR3 protein: CASTNSAETQYF. For the CDR3, the DNA is TGTGCCAGCACTAATAGCGCAGAGACCCAGTACTTC.

This clonotype was recorded many times. The chain combines TRBV10-2 with TRBJ2-2, with D possibly TRBD2 on 6 matching bases. Germline V gene data show CDR1 as WSHSY and CDR2 as SAAADI. This CDR3 region has 13 residues. The ends were cut back, 8 bases at V and 3 bases at J, with 10 bases in the middle. The CDR3 loop is CASGRRDTGELFF. CDR3 nucleotides: TGCGCCAGCGGACGGAGGGACACCGGGGAGCTGTTTTTT.

The CDR3 region has the DNA TGTGCCAGCAGTCGCGGGGCCCATCGGACCGGGGAGCTGTTTTTT. Protein sequence: CASSRGAHRTGELFF. The gene calls are TRBV6-6 and TRBJ2-2; TRBD2 might be the D (6 bases). Germline V gene data show CDR1 as MNHNY and CDR2 as SVGAGI (reference sequence). V gave up 5 bases and J gave up 5 bases, with 15 bases separating them. This CDR3 region has 15 residues.

This clonotype has more than one count but fewer than ten. V gene TRBV5-4 combines with J gene TRBJ2-5; 9 bases line up with TRBD1. This CDR3 comprises 14 residues. The germline V gene has CDR1 SGHNT and CDR2 YYREEE (reference sequence). V trimming: 3 bases; J trimming: 3 bases; junction bases outside the gene matches: 3. CDR3 in amino acids: CASSSQGAEETQYF. CDR3 coding DNA: TGTGCCAGCAGCTCACAGGGGGCTGAAGAGACCCAGTACTTC. Using reference TRBV5-4 and TRBJ2-5 for the parts outside the CDR3, the full variable domain is ETGVTQSPTHLIKTRGQQVTLRCSSQSGHNTVSWYQQALGQGPQFIFQYYREEENGRGNFPPRFSGLQFPNYSSELNVNALELDDSALYLCASSSQGAEETQYFGPGTRLLVL.

A few counts support this clonotype. The chain recombines TRBV20-1 with TRBJ2-5, with 8 bases matching TRBD2. V shed 5 bases and J 5 bases; nucleotides not matched to a gene: 7. Germline-derived CDR1 and CDR2 are DFQATT and SNEGSKA (reference sequence). CDR3 length equals 13 residues. CDR3 in DNA: TGCAGTGCTTATTACGGGGGGGCGGAGACCCAGTACTTC. Translating it yields CSAYYGGAETQYF.

This clonotype appeared a few times. This chain connects TRBV20-1 to TRBJ2-4; the D gene is possibly TRBD1 (5 bases). Deletions cut 3 bases from V and 6 bases from J, with 12 bases between. The CDR3 sequence is 13 residues long. The V gene's germline CDR1 is DFQATT and CDR2 SNEGSKA (reference sequence). CDR3 in amino acids: CSARGPWGNIQYF. In nucleotides, the CDR3 is TGCAGTGCTAGGGGGCCCTGGGGAAACATTCAGTACTTC.

This clonotype appeared a few times. The chain uses TRBV7-2 and TRBJ1-2, with D possibly TRBD1 on 6 matching bases. CDR3 length: 15 amino acids. Per germline, CDR1 SGHTA and CDR2 FQGNSA. The V and J ends lost 6 bases and 4 bases respectively, with 18 bases between them. The CDR3 DNA reads TGTGCCAGCAGGCCCTTGGGGGGGGCTAGCTATGGCTACACCTTC. This translates into CASRPLGGASYGYTF.

On this clonotype: At one end the junction does not follow the germline gene, possibly because of a read error. The rearrangement uses TRBV10-3 and TRBJ1-4; TRBD1 agrees at 7 bases. The CDR3 contains 13 residues. Germline V CDR1 and CDR2: ENHRY, SYGVKD. The CDR3 loop reads CAISPQGQENLFF. The CDR3, as DNA: TGTGCCATCAGTCCACAGGGGCAGGAAAATCTGTTTTTT.

The gene calls are TRBV5-1 and TRBJ2-7, with TRBD2 as a possible D gene (6 bases). V lost 0 bases and J lost 6, with 13 bases in between. Germline assignment: CDR1 SGHRS and CDR2 YFSETQ. This CDR3 is built from 14 residues. CDR3 in amino acids: CASSLVGGDREQYF. In DNA form, the CDR3 reads TGCGCCAGCAGCTTGGTTGGCGGGGACCGCGAGCAGTACTTC.

This chain joins TRBV6-5 and TRBJ2-7; 9 positions match TRBD1. The V gene end was trimmed by 6 bases and the J gene end by 4 bases; junction bases not matched to a gene: 4. This CDR3 region has 13 residues. The germline gives CDR1 MNHEY, CDR2 SVGAGI. The CDR3 is CASRSGQGYEQYF. The DNA of the CDR3 is TGTGCCAGCAGAAGCGGACAGGGGTACGAGCAGTACTTC.

The CDR3 here is CASSHLGAGPSSYEQYV. DNA for the CDR3: TGTGCCAGCAGCCACCTAGGGGCAGGACCGAGCTCCTACGAGCAGTACGTC. V and J are TRBV21-1 and TRBJ2-7; the table's D call, TRBD2, was not checked against the DNA. TRBV21-1 is labeled a pseudogene. CDR3 size: 17 residues.

This clonotype was found a few times. The rearrangement joins TRBV11-2 to TRBJ2-7, with D possibly matching TRBD1 (5 bases). CDR3 size: 14 residues. The germline V and J ends were trimmed by 3 bases and 0 bases, with 9 bases remaining between them. The germline CDR1 and CDR2 sequences are SGHAT and FQNNGV. The CDR3 is CASSFPQGSYEQYF. CDR3 nucleotide sequence: TGTGCCAGCAGCTTCCCCCAGGGCTCCTACGAGCAGTACTTC.

This clonotype was recorded a few times. The chain has TRBV7-2 and TRBJ2-5; tentatively, D is TRBD1 (5 bases). V lost 5 bases and J lost 5, with 12 bases in between. CDR1 and CDR2 from the germline V gene are SGHTA and FQGNSA. The CDR3 covers 13 residues. In nucleotides, the CDR3 is TGTGCCAGCAGCGCCCGACAGCTTGAGACCCAGTACTTC. It translates to CASSARQLETQYF.

V and J are TRBV5-1 and TRBJ2-3, with D uncertain. Trimming left V 2 bases short and J 4 bases short, with 11 bases between. The CDR3 contains 14 residues. CDR1 and CDR2 (germline): SGHRS, YFSETQ. In nucleotides, the CDR3 is TGCGCCAGCAGCTTACCCTCGGGTTCAGATACGCAGTATTTT. Translated: CASSLPSGSDTQYF.

For the CDR3, the DNA is TGCAGTGCTGCCGGGGGCCTGTACAATGAGCAGTTCTTC. Encoded protein: CSAAGGLYNEQFF. This chain uses TRBV20-1 with TRBJ2-1; the D call may be TRBD1 or TRBD2 (6 bases each). Trimming pared 5 bases from V and 4 bases from J, leaving 12 bases between. This CDR3 contains 13 residues. CDR1 DFQATT and CDR2 SNEGSKA come from the germline V gene (reference sequence).

This clonotype was recorded a few times. The chain links TRBV5-1 to TRBJ2-7, with a weak D call TRBD1 (5 bases). Germline V gene lookup returns CDR1 SGHRS and CDR2 YFSETQ. This CDR3 has 15 amino acids. The DNA for the CDR3 is TGCGCCAGCAGCTTGGACAGGAAAAGGGCCTACGAGCAGTTCGTC. Translating it yields CASSLDRKRAYEQFV.

The sample holds many counts of this clonotype. The chain links TRBV12-3 or TRBV12-4 to TRBJ1-6, with D tentatively TRBD1 (6 bases). The CDR3 consists of 14 residues. Trimming took off 3 bases at V and 7 bases at J, with 10 bases between the two ends. The CDR3 is CASSFQGPNSPLHF. The CDR3, as DNA: TGTGCCAGCAGTTTTCAGGGGCCCAATTCACCCCTCCACTTT.

In its sample, this clonotype was seen many times. The chain joins TRBV11-2 to TRBJ2-3; no reliable D call. Per germline, CDR1 SGHAT and CDR2 FQNNGV. The CDR3 consists of 12 residues. Trimming cost V 3 bases and J 6 bases, with 7 bases left between them. This CDR3 is CASSFSRDTQYF. The DNA of the CDR3 is TGTGCCAGCAGCTTTTCCCGCGATACGCAGTATTTT.

About this clonotype: It is unclear where the CDR3 begins or ends on the DNA, so no DNA is shown, and the CDR3 is as TCRdb lists it. The rearrangement uses TRBV7-8 and TRBJ1-2; the DNA was not used to check the table's D call, TRBD1. Germline loops: CDR1 SGHVS, CDR2 FQNEAQ. The CDR3 spans 16 amino acids, including both terminal residues. The CDR3 reads CASSLVGDGTGKGFTF.

The gene calls are TRBV29-1 and TRBJ2-1; 13 bases line up with TRBD2. With 3 bases clipped from V and 4 bases from J, the junction kept 6 bases outside the gene matches. The CDR3 totals 16 residues. The germline V gene encodes CDR1 SQVTM and CDR2 ANQGSEA. This CDR3 reads CSVDMTSGGRYNEQFF. The CDR3 region has the DNA TGCAGCGTTGATATGACTAGCGGGGGGCGATACAATGAGCAGTTCTTC.